This section outlines one T cell receptor (beta chain) sequence together with its context. Its antigen is not known. Sequencing used immunoSEQ multiplex PCR; TCRdb keeps in-frame clones, though not all of them. The sample records about 180,000 clones, over 80% being singletons. V was trimmed by 6 bases and J by 2 bases, leaving 13 bases between them. This CDR3 comprises 15 residues. Germline CDR1 and CDR2: MDHEN and SYDVKM. These data come from a study of shared clonotypes between healthy human individuals. Notes on the study in general: Genetic and exposure-history diversity was limited by the few donors.

Sequenced sample: naive CD4+ T cells sorted from blood. The subset was: CD45RA+ positively selected. V is TRBV28 and J is TRBJ1-4, with a possible D match to TRBD1 (6 bases). The clonotype comes from a woman aged 25 to 39 in good health. The chain's CDR3 is CASRPGVRTNEKLFF. CDR3 in DNA: TGTGCCAGCAGACCAGGGGTTAGGACTAATGAAAAACTGTTTTTT.